This T cell receptor (beta chain) was documented in a study of T cell clonotyping in hematopoietic cell transplantation (dated by TCRdb to the early 2020s). Regarding the study in general: Recipient samples taken before transplant were collected after cytoreduction. A total of under 150 blood samples were collected in the study from roughly 33 consecutive transplant recipients and their related donors. Patients were recruited between late 2015 and early 2017 and followed until late 2020 or death.

Overall results and qualifications from the work: Broader TCR repertoire diversity after transplant was predicted by Inverse Simpson Index values from donors and from recipients before transplant. After transplant, TCR diversity in recipients dropped, and pathologically expanded clonotypes increased progressively from day 30 to day 180. Recipient repertoires showed only a small fraction of overlap with donor repertoires, and over 95% appeared de novo at the given depth. The sample size was limited, and because cells were not sorted, the contributions of CD4 and CD8 repertoires could not be separated.

Concerning this clone: No cognate antigen has been identified for it. No clone much larger than this one lies a single base away; base qualities are absent.

The immunoSEQ assay, a bias-controlled multiplex PCR with V- and J-specific primers, was used to amplify TCR beta CDR3 regions from genomic DNA. A second PCR step added a proprietary barcode and Illumina adapter sequences to the CDR3 amplicons. An Illumina MiSeq instrument was used for sequencing of the CDR3 libraries. As for how the authors treated the data: Export and quality control were done with immunoSEQ Analyzer 3.0, while downstream analyses used R Bioconductor and Immunarch. Only productive rearrangements within the normalized downsampled data set were used in the calculation of repertoire metrics. Pathologically expanded clonotypes were defined as those larger than 5 templates in the normalized cohort. The Inverse Simpson Index served as the measure of repertoire diversity. To capture all clonotypes, the CMV-specificity analyses were run on the non-normalized data set. This immuneACCESS table, as held by TCRdb, lists in-frame sequences with V and J called but not all clones. Of the missing ones, under half trace to an unresolved V gene in checked studies; the others have no known cause. D and trimming were read from the DNA, whereas the V and J calls and clone size are those reported in that table. The sample data list tens of thousands of clones, and around 95% of these were observed just once. The ten largest account for roughly 1.6% of the sample.

What this sample's time point label stands for: recipient sample about 28 days before transplant, after cytoreduction. Blood from recipients was drawn roughly 28 days before transplant, then again at days 30, 100 and 180 after transplant. Nuclei Lysis Solution was used to extract genomic DNA from fresh or cryopreserved unfractionated peripheral blood mononuclear cells. The germline V gene yields SGHDN for CDR1 and FVKESK for CDR2. The CDR3 has 14 amino acids, counting the end cysteine and phenylalanine. Only the CDR3 DNA stays, 42 bases, in frame from base 1. Clipping removes 4 bases from V and 7 bases from J, with 9 as the unmatched junction base count.

The sequence was collected from a man aged 40-49 years with chronic myeloid leukemia. Some clones in this sample may be carry-over from other donors' samples. The sequence is built from TRBV14 and TRBJ2-7, with 8 central nucleotides matching TRBD2. The input for sequencing was peripheral blood mononuclear cells, taken before stem cell transplant. CDR3 reads: CASSLTGGLREQYF. The sequence in DNA is TGTGCCAGCAGCCTCACGGGGGGGCTGCGGGAGCAGTACTTC. Reference TRBV14 and TRBJ2-7 genes cover what lies past the CDR3, so the full variable domain is EAGVTQFPSHSVIEKGQTVTLRCDPISGHDNLYWYRRVMGKEIKFLLHFVKESKQDESGMPNNRFLAERTGGTYSTLKVQPAELEDSGVYFCASSLTGGLREQYFGPGTRLTVT.